This T cell receptor beta chain was sequenced for a study of blood T cell repertoires in COVID-19. V shed 6 bases and J 2 bases; nucleotides not matched to a gene: 10. The CDR3 is 16 amino acids. Germline V CDR1 and CDR2: SGHTA, FQGNSA. The protocol was immunoSEQ multiplex PCR, while the TCRdb copy is restricted to in-frame clones and leaves out a portion. This sample has a few hundred thousand clones; roughly 89% occur once, and the top ten carry just under 9.5%. V is TRBV7-2 and J is TRBJ2-3; 8 bases map to TRBD2. Sequencing was carried out using PBMCs or T cells enriched from blood (not recorded which). This TCR was sampled from a woman between 25 and 40 years old who had recovered from COVID-19. Written as DNA, the CDR3 is TGTGCCAGCAGGGCCCCGGGACTAGAAGACACAGATACGCAGTATTTT. Amino acids: CASRAPGLEDTDTQYF.